These 16 T cell receptor beta chains originate from one sample sequenced in a study of T cell responses to AZD1222 COVID-19 vaccine. The method was immunoSEQ multiplex PCR; TCRdb's version includes in-frame clones alone and lacks a portion of them. The sample lists 130,000 to 150,000 clones, around 90% occurring once. Sequenced material: peripheral blood, taken 28 days after the second AZD1222 dose. The receptor source for this set is an adult who received the AZD1222 COVID-19 vaccine.

This chain joins TRBV5-1 and TRBJ1-5; TRBD1 aligns across 7 bases. This CDR3 has 15 residues. The V gene's germline CDR1 is SGHRS and CDR2 YFSETQ. The ends lost 4 bases at V and 5 bases at J; junction bases unmatched: 9. The CDR3 nucleotides are TGCGCCAGCAGCCTCCCGACAGGGACCGATCAGCCCCAGCATTTT. Amino acids: CASSLPTGTDQPQHF. Full variable domain (remainder filled in from reference TRBV5-1 and TRBJ1-5): KAGVTQTPRYLIKTRGQQVTLSCSPISGHRSVSWYQQTPGQGLQFLFEYFSETQRNKGNFPGRFSGRQFSNSRSEMNVSTLELGDSALYLCASSLPTGTDQPQHFGDGTRLSIL.

This chain links TRBV11-2 with TRBJ2-1; 9 nucleotides match TRBD1. The germline CDR1 and CDR2 sequences are SGHAT and FQNNGV. Germline trimming cut 5 bases from V and 4 bases from J; bases unmatched to any gene: 9. CDR3 size: 16 residues. The CDR3 spells CASSGSGTGIYNEQFF. CDR3 bases: TGTGCCAGCAGCGGATCCGGGACAGGGATATACAATGAGCAGTTCTTC.

The chain couples TRBV4-1 to TRBJ1-5; TRBD1 might be the D (5 bases). The germline gives CDR1 MGHRA, CDR2 YSYEKL. There are 17 residues in the CDR3. V lost 0 bases and J lost 0, with 12 bases in between. CDR3 residues: CASSQDERTYSNQPQHF. CDR3 sequence (DNA): TGCGCCAGCAGCCAAGATGAACGGACATATAGCAATCAGCCCCAGCATTTT.

The CDR3 DNA is TGTGCCAGCAGTTCGGGACTAGGGAATGAGCAGTTCTTC. Translating it yields CASSSGLGNEQFF. The V and J genes are TRBV2 and TRBJ2-1, with TRBD2 matching over 8 bases. Per the germline V gene, CDR1 is SNHLY and CDR2 is FYNNEI. This CDR3 contains 13 residues. Germline trimming cut 5 bases from V and 7 bases from J; bases unmatched to any gene: 4.

This sequence joins TRBV6-5 and TRBJ2-7, with 7 bases aligning to TRBD2. Per the germline V gene, CDR1 is MNHEY and CDR2 is SVGAGI. V trimming: 8 bases; J trimming: 4 bases; junction bases outside the gene matches: 2. This CDR3 has 11 amino acids. CDR3 residues: CASGEGYEQYF. For the CDR3, the DNA is TGTGCCAGCGGGGAGGGTTACGAGCAGTACTTC.

This chain connects TRBV5-6 to TRBJ2-6; 8 positions agree with TRBD2. The V gene's germline CDR1 is SGHDT and CDR2 YYEEEE. V was pared by 0 bases and J by 4 bases, with 3 bases of the junction left unmatched. The CDR3 is 16 residues long. CDR3 sequence (DNA): TGTGCCAGCAGCTTGGTCGGGAGGGCCGGGGCCAACGTCCTGACTTTC. It is translated as CASSLVGRAGANVLTF.

This chain links TRBV6-6 with TRBJ1-1; TRBD1 aligns across 12 bases. CDR1 is MNHNY, CDR2 SVGAGI, per germline (reference sequence). Trimming at V came to 0 bases and at J to 6 bases, leaving 2 bases not matched to a gene. The CDR3 has 15 residues. The CDR3 DNA reads as TGTGCCAGCAGTTACTCGGGACAGGGGGCATCTGAAGCTTTCTTT. It is translated as CASSYSGQGASEAFF.

This clone was counted a single time. The CDR3 bases are TGTGCCAGCAGTTTATTAGGTCAGCCCCAGCATTTT. It is translated as CASSLLGQPQHF. The chain joins TRBV27 to TRBJ1-5; D remains unclear. V lost 1 base and J lost 6, with 4 bases in between. Germline V gene sequence: CDR1 MNHEY, CDR2 SMNVEV (reference sequence). This CDR3 comprises 12 residues.

The chain couples TRBV2 to TRBJ2-1, with 7 bases aligning to TRBD2. The J segment lost 4 bases and the V segment lost 7 bases, leaving 4 bases of the junction unmatched. The germline V gene encodes CDR1 SNHLY and CDR2 FYNNEI. This CDR3 spans 13 amino acids. The CDR3 is CASTGGLYNEQFF. The CDR3 coding sequence is TGTGCCAGCACGGGGGGTCTTTACAATGAGCAGTTCTTC.

The genes are TRBV5-4 and TRBJ1-1; D is unclear. V was shortened by 0 bases and J by 1 base, with 4 bases between the two germline ends. Per the germline V gene, CDR1 is SGHNT and CDR2 is YYREEE (reference sequence). This CDR3 comprises 13 residues. CDR3 nucleotide sequence: TGTGCCAGCAGCTTGGGGAGGAACACTGAAGCTTTCTTT. The encoded protein is CASSLGRNTEAFF.

The chain uses TRBV6-1 and TRBJ2-2; TRBD2 matches at 13 bases. CDR1 is MNHNS and CDR2 is SASEGT in the germline V gene. The junction had 7 bases not matched to a gene; V was cut back by 2 bases and J by 4 bases. CDR3 length: 18 amino acids. The CDR3 sequence: CASSETRLAGGPTGELFF. The CDR3 DNA is TGTGCCAGCAGTGAAACCCGACTAGCGGGAGGCCCCACCGGGGAGCTGTTTTTT.

This chain connects TRBV4-1 to TRBJ2-5; no definite D call. The length of the CDR3 is 14 residues. Germline V gene lookup returns CDR1 MGHRA and CDR2 YSYEKL. V was clipped by 1 base and J by 2 bases, with 8 bases between them. The CDR3, as DNA: TGCGCCAGCAGCCAAGCCTACAGTCAAGAGACCCAGTACTTC. Translation: CASSQAYSQETQYF.

Points on this clone: One end of the junction fails to match germline, which may point to a read error. The rearrangement uses TRBV24-1 and TRBJ2-5, with TRBD2 as a possible D gene (6 bases). Germline V gene data show CDR1 as KGHDR and CDR2 as SFDVKD. This CDR3 spans 13 amino acids. CDR3 amino acids: CATSDGGRETQYF. Written as DNA, the CDR3 is TGTGCCACTAGTGACGGAGGGAGAGAGACCCAGTACTTC.

The chain uses TRBV5-4 and TRBJ2-7; 10 bases agree with TRBD1. This CDR3 region has 15 residues. Germline CDR1 SGHNT, CDR2 YYREEE (reference sequence). V gave up 0 bases and J gave up 3 bases; unmatched junction bases: 3. The CDR3 DNA reads as TGTGCCAGCAGCTTGGGACAGGGGGCAAACTACGAGCAGTACTTC. Translating it yields CASSLGQGANYEQYF.

CDR3 sequence: CASSYEGRGQNTEAFF. DNA for the CDR3: TGTGCCAGCAGTTACGAGGGGAGGGGGCAGAACACTGAAGCTTTCTTT. The genes are TRBV6-6 and TRBJ1-1; TRBD1 matches 7 bases. The CDR3 contains 16 residues. In germline, CDR1 is MNHNY, CDR2 SVGAGI (reference sequence). The V and J ends lost 2 bases and 1 base, in that order; junction bases with no gene match: 7.

This chain links TRBV5-4 with TRBJ1-6; TRBD1 might be the D (6 bases). V was trimmed by 1 base and J by 10 bases, leaving 18 bases between them. This CDR3 region has 16 residues. Germline assignment: CDR1 SGHNT and CDR2 YYREEE (reference sequence). Written as DNA, the CDR3 is TGTGCCAGCAGCTTGTGGCAGGGAAGGGGGAACTCACCCCTCCACTTT. This sequence encodes CASSLWQGRGNSPLHF.